These T cell receptor beta chains were read from a single sample in a study of blood T cell repertoires in COVID-19. Some clones are missing from TCRdb's copy, which holds only in-frame ones; the method was immunoSEQ multiplex PCR. The table lists 250,000 or so clones, 88% of them singletons. The material sequenced was peripheral blood. Receptors originate from a woman in her forties who had recovered from COVID-19. CDR3s include the opening cysteine and the closing phenylalanine or tryptophan. D genes are given only for firm matches. Clone size is stated in some rows and not others, as once, few, many or a class when expanded.

V gene: TRBV24-1
clone size: .
D gene: TRBD1
J gene: TRBJ2-7
CDR3 DNA: TGTGCCACCAGTGATCACCCTAGGACAGGGGGATACGAGCAGTACTTC
CDR3 protein: CATSDHPRTGGYEQYF

V gene: TRBV30
clone size: .
D gene: .
J gene: TRBJ1-1
CDR3 DNA: TGTGCCTGGAGTGTACGGAGGGGATTGGGCACTGAAGCTTTCTTT
CDR3 protein: CAWSVRRGLGTEAFF

V gene: TRBV27
clone size: .
D gene: .
J gene: TRBJ2-7
CDR3 DNA: TGTGCCAGCAGGCCGGTTGGCGGGATCGGTGGGGAGCAGTACTTC
CDR3 protein: CASRPVGGIGGEQYF

V gene: TRBV19
clone size: .
D gene: .
J gene: TRBJ2-7
CDR3 DNA: TGTGCCAGTAGTATAGGACCAGGGAACCCTCTTCGGGGGGAGCAGTACTTC
CDR3 protein: CASSIGPGNPLRGEQYF

V gene: TRBV7-2
clone size: .
D gene: TRBD1
J gene: TRBJ2-3
CDR3 DNA: TGTGCCAGCAGCTTAGGGGGGACAGACACAGATACGCAGTATTTT
CDR3 protein: CASSLGGTDTDTQYF

V gene: TRBV13
clone size: once
D gene: .
J gene: TRBJ1-3
CDR3 DNA: TGTGCCAGCACCCCTACCCGGAGCTCTGGAAACACCATATATTTT
CDR3 protein: CASTPTRSSGNTIYF

V gene: TRBV12-1
clone size: .
D gene: .
J gene: TRBJ1-2
CDR3 DNA: TGTGCCAGCAGCTTCGCGGACACGGACGGGGGTGGCTACACCTTC
CDR3 protein: CASSFADTDGGGYTF

V gene: TRBV6-6
clone size: once
D gene: .
J gene: TRBJ1-2
CDR3 DNA: TGTGCCAGCAGTTACCGTCTTGGCTACACCTTC
CDR3 protein: CASSYRLGYTF

V gene: TRBV30
clone size: .
D gene: .
J gene: TRBJ1-1
CDR3 DNA: TGTGCCTGGAGTGTACGGGGAGGAACTGAAGCTTTCTTT
CDR3 protein: CAWSVRGGTEAFF

V gene: TRBV7-7
clone size: .
D gene: TRBD1
J gene: TRBJ1-1
CDR3 DNA: TGTGCTAGCAGCCGCGACAGGGGAACTGAAGCTTTCTTT
CDR3 protein: CASSRDRGTEAFF

V gene: TRBV5-1
clone size: .
D gene: .
J gene: TRBJ2-1
CDR3 DNA: TGCGCCAGCAGCCGGGACTTTAGCTCCTACAATGAGCAGTTCTTC
CDR3 protein: CASSRDFSSYNEQFF

V gene: TRBV4-3
clone size: .
D gene: .
J gene: TRBJ1-1
CDR3 DNA: TGCGCCAGCAGCCCCGGGCAGGGGAACACTGAAGCTTTCTTT
CDR3 protein: CASSPGQGNTEAFF

V gene: TRBV7-3
clone size: once
D gene: TRBD1
J gene: TRBJ2-3
CDR3 DNA: TGTGCCAGCAGCTTACACAGGGGGCTTAGCACAGATACGCAGTATTTT
CDR3 protein: CASSLHRGLSTDTQYF

V gene: TRBV30
clone size: .
D gene: TRBD2
J gene: TRBJ2-3
CDR3 DNA: TGTGCCTGGAGTGTAGGAGCGGGAGGGGGGACAGATACGCAGTATTTT
CDR3 protein: CAWSVGAGGGTDTQYF

V gene: TRBV5-1
clone size: .
D gene: .
J gene: TRBJ2-7
CDR3 DNA: TGCGCCAGCAGCCGGGCCACTCCAGGGTACGAGCAGTACTTC
CDR3 protein: CASSRATPGYEQYF

V gene: TRBV19
clone size: .
D gene: .
J gene: TRBJ1-2
CDR3 DNA: TGTGCCAGTAGTATGGGGGAGGTCTATGGCTACACCTTC
CDR3 protein: CASSMGEVYGYTF

V gene: TRBV10-3
clone size: once
D gene: .
J gene: TRBJ1-4
CDR3 DNA: TGTGCCACCCGACAGGCCCCAGGGGAAAAACTGTTTTTT
CDR3 protein: CATRQAPGEKLFF

V gene: TRBV6-5
clone size: .
D gene: .
J gene: TRBJ1-2
CDR3 DNA: TGTGCCAGCACCACCAAGGGAGGGGCGGCGGGCTACACCTTC
CDR3 protein: CASTTKGGAAGYTF

V gene: TRBV11-2
clone size: .
D gene: TRBD1
J gene: TRBJ2-1
CDR3 DNA: TGTGCCAGCAGCTTAGAAACAGGGGGCCACAATGAGCAGTTCTTC
CDR3 protein: CASSLETGGHNEQFF

V gene: TRBV24-1
clone size: .
D gene: TRBD2
J gene: TRBJ2-1
CDR3 DNA: TGTGCCACCAGTGATTTTTGGCGGGAGGGGGGTGAGCAGTTCTTC
CDR3 protein: CATSDFWREGGEQFF